This T cell receptor beta chain was captured by sequencing in a study of OX40 agonist ivuxolimab in advanced cancers. Whole-study context: Patients assigned to dose escalation were diagnosed with hepatocellular carcinoma, melanoma, renal cell or head and neck cancer.

The study, taken as a whole, reports: On average, CD8+ T cells had more expanded clones than CD4+.

Trimming removed 1 base at V and 8 bases at J, with 14 bases between. The CDR3 has 15 residues. Looked up from germline, CDR1 is KGHSH and CDR2 is LQKENI. Points on this clone: Its matching antigen is unknown.

Generated by immunoSEQ multiplex PCR, the TCRdb table keeps only in-frame clones and is missing some. The sample has under 70,000 clones, more than 65% seen once. This receptor was taken from an adult with an advanced solid tumor such as melanoma, head and neck, liver or kidney cancer. V is TRBV18 and J is TRBJ1-4; D uncertain. The sample was CD4+ or CD8+ T cells sorted from blood, taken in a trial of the OX40 agonist ivuxolimab. CDR3 residues: CASSPRAVLGEKLFF. The CDR3 bases are TGTGCCAGCTCACCACGCGCAGTGCTAGGCGAAAAACTGTTTTTT.